This T cell receptor beta chain stems from a study of blood T cell repertoires in COVID-19. Study in general: Samples representing acute and convalescent COVID-19 were sourced from the United States, Italy and Spain. T cells, B-cell-depleted T cells, or PBMCs provided the cDNA or gDNA that served as material.

In the authors' workflow: How many nucleated cells were present was estimated from reference gene primer amplification. Some clones are missing from TCRdb's copy, which holds only in-frame ones; the method was immunoSEQ multiplex PCR. The V and J calls and clone size come from that table; D and trimming were worked out from the DNA. The data hold roughly 100,000 clones, with over 75% observed a single time. Trimming left V 5 bases short and J 2 bases short, with 15 bases between. The CDR3 consists of 16 residues. Germline CDR1 and CDR2: MNHEY and SMNVEV (reference sequence). This receptor was taken from a man in his fifties or sixties with acute or convalescent COVID-19. The material sequenced was peripheral blood. This chain connects TRBV27 to TRBJ1-4, with a tentative D call TRBD1 (5 bases). The CDR3 protein is CASSPQWAGTNEKLFF. CDR3 in DNA: TGTGCCAGCAGTCCCCAGTGGGCAGGGACTAATGAAAAACTGTTTTTT.